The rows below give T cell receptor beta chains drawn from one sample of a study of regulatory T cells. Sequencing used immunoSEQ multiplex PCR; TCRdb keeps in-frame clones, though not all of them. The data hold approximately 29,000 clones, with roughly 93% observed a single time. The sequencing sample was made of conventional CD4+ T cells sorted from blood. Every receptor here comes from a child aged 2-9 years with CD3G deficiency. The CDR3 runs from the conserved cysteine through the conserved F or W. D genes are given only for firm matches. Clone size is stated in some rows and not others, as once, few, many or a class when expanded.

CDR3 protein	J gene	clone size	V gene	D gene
CASSYRDTQYF	TRBJ2-3	-	TRBV6-1	-
CAIRPAGGSYEQYF	TRBJ2-7	-	TRBV10-3	TRBD1
CASRRGIYEQYF	TRBJ2-7	-	TRBV21-1	-
CASSLTGGWGYTF	TRBJ1-2	-	TRBV28	TRBD1
CASSPGQIDTDTQYF	TRBJ2-3	-	TRBV7-9	TRBD1
CASSIRAGGWNEQFF	TRBJ2-1	once	TRBV19	TRBD2
CATMGRTGNTEAFF	TRBJ1-1	-	TRBV6-1	-
CASSRGQGGYGYTF	TRBJ1-2	-	TRBV19	TRBD1
CASSPLGGMAFF	TRBJ1-1	-	TRBV28	-
CASSGQSYEQYF	TRBJ2-7	-	TRBV6-1	-
CASRVGLSPDTQYF	TRBJ2-3	-	TRBV6-5	-
CASTGLHTGELFF	TRBJ2-2	-	TRBV19	-
CASRSAGGGQPQHF	TRBJ1-5	once	TRBV28	TRBD1
CASSLGGTANTEAFF	TRBJ1-1	-	TRBV5-1	-
CASKRSDTTYGYTF	TRBJ1-2	-	TRBV19	-
CASSPVSFTRTEAFF	TRBJ1-1	-	TRBV28	-
CASSLGHGTDTQYF	TRBJ2-3	-	TRBV7-9	-
CASSALRTGSGANVLTF	TRBJ2-6	-	TRBV6-1	TRBD1
CSGRERNIQYF	TRBJ2-4	-	TRBV20-1	-
CASSSGSNNNEQFF	TRBJ2-1	-	TRBV5-1	TRBD2
CARPDGGPYEQYF	TRBJ2-7	-	TRBV12-5	-
CASSFSGRGLNEQFF	TRBJ2-1	-	TRBV28	-
CASTGSEAGELFF	TRBJ2-2	once	TRBV5-1	-
CASSTGTQETQYF	TRBJ2-5	once	TRBV18	-
CASSPGTSLLGHEQYF	TRBJ2-7	-	TRBV10-2	-
CASSLTTGGGGGELFF	TRBJ2-2	-	TRBV28	-
CASSPASTDTQYF	TRBJ2-3	-	TRBV18	-
CASSGKGDTQYF	TRBJ2-3	-	TRBV6-6	-
CASSYSPGLEQYF	TRBJ2-7	-	TRBV6-6	-
CASSQGGARETQYF	TRBJ2-5	-	TRBV28	TRBD2
CASSRVGPGADTQYF	TRBJ2-3	-	TRBV7-9	-
CASRYGSIGSGANVLTF	TRBJ2-6	once	TRBV5-1	-
CASSQPGTGSYEQYF	TRBJ2-7	-	TRBV28	TRBD1
CASSIYSGTSGSGEQFF	TRBJ2-1	-	TRBV5-1	TRBD2
CASSEFAQKAFF	TRBJ1-1	-	TRBV6-1	-
CASAENTDTQYF	TRBJ2-3	-	TRBV5-1	-
CASSLDPASSYEQYF	TRBJ2-7	-	TRBV5-1	-
CASSAFERGRAFF	TRBJ1-1	-	TRBV6-1	-
CASSGQLYGYTF	TRBJ1-2	-	TRBV6-1	-
CASYSGKSSYNEQFF	TRBJ2-1	once	TRBV10-2	TRBD2
CASSFGVGAIGYTF	TRBJ1-2	-	TRBV28	-
CASSEADKNEQFF	TRBJ2-1	-	TRBV6-1	-
CASSSGTKGYEQYF	-	once	TRBV6-1	TRBD2